The clone carrying this TCR beta chain was counted a single time. Its specificity is not known. The assay was immunoSEQ multiplex PCR, and TCRdb's table has in-frame clones only and misses some. The sample lists tens of thousands of clones, about 91% occurring once. The CDR3 runs 14 residues. V gave up 5 bases and J gave up 10 bases; unmatched junction bases: 8. Germline CDR1 reads SGHVS; CDR2 reads FNYEAQ. The data stem from a study of graft-versus-host responses after intestinal transplantation. On the study more broadly: Recipients got multivisceral, liver-intestinal, or isolated intestinal transplants. The study, taken as a whole, reports: Peak circulating GvH clone levels tracked with early post-transplant HvG declines. Recipient marrow showed GvH clones, some seen first in ileum or blood.

This clonotype originated in a human donor who received an intestinal transplant. V and J are TRBV7-6 and TRBJ2-1; 10 nucleotides match TRBD1. The specimen was unstimulated CD8+ T cells sorted from spleen or lymph node cells, collected before intestinal transplant. The CDR3 sequence: CASSPGTGAGEQFF. In nucleotides, the CDR3 is TGTGCCAGCAGCCCGGGGACAGGGGCGGGGGAGCAGTTCTTC.